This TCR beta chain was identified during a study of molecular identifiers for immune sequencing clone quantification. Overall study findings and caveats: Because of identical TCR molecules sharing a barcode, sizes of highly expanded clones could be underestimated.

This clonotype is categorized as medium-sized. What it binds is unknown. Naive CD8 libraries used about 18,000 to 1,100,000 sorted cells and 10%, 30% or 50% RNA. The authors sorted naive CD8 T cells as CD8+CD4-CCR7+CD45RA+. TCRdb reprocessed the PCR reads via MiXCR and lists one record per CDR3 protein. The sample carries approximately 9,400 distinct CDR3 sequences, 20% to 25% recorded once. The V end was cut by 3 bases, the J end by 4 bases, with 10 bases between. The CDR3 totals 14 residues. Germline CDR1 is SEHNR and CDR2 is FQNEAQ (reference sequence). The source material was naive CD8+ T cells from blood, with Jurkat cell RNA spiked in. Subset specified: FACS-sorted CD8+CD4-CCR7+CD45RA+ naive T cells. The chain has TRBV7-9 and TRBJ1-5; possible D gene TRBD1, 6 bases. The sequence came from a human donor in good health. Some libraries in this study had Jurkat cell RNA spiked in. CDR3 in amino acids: CASSFTGTNQPQHF. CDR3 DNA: TGTGCCAGCAGCTTTACAGGGACAAATCAGCCCCAGCATTTT.